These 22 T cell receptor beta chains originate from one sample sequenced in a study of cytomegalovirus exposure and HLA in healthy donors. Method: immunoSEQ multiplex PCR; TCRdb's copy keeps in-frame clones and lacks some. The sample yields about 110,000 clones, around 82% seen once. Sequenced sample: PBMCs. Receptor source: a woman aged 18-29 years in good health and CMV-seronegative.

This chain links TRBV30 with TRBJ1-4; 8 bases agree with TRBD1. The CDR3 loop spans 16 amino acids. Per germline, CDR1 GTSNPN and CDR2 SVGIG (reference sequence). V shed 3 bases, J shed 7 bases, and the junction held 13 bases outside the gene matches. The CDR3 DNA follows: TGTGCCTGGAGCCCCTGGGAGGACAGGGAAACTGAAAAACTGTTTTTT. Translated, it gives CAWSPWEDRETEKLFF.

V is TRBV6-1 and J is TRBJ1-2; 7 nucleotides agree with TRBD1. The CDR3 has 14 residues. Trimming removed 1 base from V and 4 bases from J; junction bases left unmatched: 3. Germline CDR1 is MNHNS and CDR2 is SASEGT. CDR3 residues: CASSEEGAPYGYTF. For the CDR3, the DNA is TGTGCCAGCAGTGAAGAGGGGGCCCCCTATGGCTACACCTTC.

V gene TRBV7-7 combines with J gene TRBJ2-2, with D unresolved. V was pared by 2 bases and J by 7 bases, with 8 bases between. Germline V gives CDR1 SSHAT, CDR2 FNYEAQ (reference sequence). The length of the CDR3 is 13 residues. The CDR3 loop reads CASSLSRGGELFF. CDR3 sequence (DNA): TGTGCCAGCAGCTTATCGCGAGGCGGGGAGCTGTTTTTT.

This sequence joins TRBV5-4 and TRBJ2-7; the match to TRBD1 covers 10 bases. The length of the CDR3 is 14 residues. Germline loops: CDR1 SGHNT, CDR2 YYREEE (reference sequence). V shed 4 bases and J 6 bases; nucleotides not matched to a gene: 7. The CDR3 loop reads CASSPRDRGSEQYF. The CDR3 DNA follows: TGTGCCAGCAGCCCCCGGGACAGGGGATCCGAGCAGTACTTC.

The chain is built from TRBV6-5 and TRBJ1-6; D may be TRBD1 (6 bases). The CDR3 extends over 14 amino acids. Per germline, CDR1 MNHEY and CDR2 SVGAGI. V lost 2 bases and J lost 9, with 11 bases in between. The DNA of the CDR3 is TGTGCCAGCAGTTACAACAGGGTTATTTCACCCCTCCACTTT. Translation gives CASSYNRVISPLHF.

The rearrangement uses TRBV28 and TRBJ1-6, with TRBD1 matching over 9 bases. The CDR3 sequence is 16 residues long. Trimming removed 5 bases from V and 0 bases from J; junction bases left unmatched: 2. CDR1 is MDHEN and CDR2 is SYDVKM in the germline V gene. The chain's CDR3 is CASSGTGSSYNSPLHF. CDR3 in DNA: TGTGCCAGCAGTGGGACAGGGAGCTCCTATAATTCACCCCTCCACTTT.

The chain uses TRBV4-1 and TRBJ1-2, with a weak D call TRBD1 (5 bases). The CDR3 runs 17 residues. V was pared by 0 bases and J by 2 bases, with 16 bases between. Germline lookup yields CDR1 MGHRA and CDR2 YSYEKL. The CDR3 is CASSQDRGFSANYGYTF. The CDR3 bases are TGCGCCAGCAGCCAAGATAGGGGTTTTTCGGCAAACTATGGCTACACCTTC.

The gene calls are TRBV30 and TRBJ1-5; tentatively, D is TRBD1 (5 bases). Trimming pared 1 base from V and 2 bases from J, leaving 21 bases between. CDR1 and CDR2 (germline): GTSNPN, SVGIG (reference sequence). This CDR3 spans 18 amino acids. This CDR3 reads CAWSGDLGRTGGNQPQHF. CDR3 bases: TGTGCCTGGAGTGGGGACCTCGGACGCACGGGGGGCAATCAGCCCCAGCATTTT.

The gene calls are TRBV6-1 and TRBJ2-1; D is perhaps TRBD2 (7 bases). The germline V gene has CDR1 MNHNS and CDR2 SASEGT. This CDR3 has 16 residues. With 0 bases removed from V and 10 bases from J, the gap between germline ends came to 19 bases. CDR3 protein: CASSEALGGAAHEQFF. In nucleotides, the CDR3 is TGTGCCAGCAGTGAAGCCCTTGGGGGGGCCGCTCACGAGCAGTTCTTC.

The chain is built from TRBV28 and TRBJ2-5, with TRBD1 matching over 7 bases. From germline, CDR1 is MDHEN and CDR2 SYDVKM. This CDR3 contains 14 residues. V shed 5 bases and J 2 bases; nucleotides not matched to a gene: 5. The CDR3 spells CASSVRDRQETQYF. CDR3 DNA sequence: TGTGCCAGCAGTGTAAGGGACAGACAAGAGACCCAGTACTTC.

The CDR3 DNA reads TGTGCCAGCAGCGTAGGGGCATCAACTAATGAAAAACTGTTTTTT. It encodes CASSVGASTNEKLFF. The V and J genes are TRBV9 and TRBJ1-4; no clear D gene. V was shortened by 0 bases and J by 0 bases, with 6 bases between the two germline ends. Germline V gives CDR1 SGDLS, CDR2 YYNGEE. The CDR3 length is 15 residues.

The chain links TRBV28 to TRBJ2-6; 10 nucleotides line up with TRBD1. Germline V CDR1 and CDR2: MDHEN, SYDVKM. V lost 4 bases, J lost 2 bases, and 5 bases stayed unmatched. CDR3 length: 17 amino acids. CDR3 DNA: TGTGCCAGCAGTTCACGGGGACAGGGGACTGGGGCCAACGTCCTGACTTTC. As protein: CASSSRGQGTGANVLTF.

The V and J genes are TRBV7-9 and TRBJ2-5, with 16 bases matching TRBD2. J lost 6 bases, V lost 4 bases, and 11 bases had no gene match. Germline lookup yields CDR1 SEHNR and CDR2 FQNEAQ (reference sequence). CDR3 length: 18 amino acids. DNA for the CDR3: TGTGCCAGCAGCTCCGGGACTAGCGGGGGGGAAGTTTGGAAGACCCAGTACTTC. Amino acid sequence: CASSSGTSGGEVWKTQYF.

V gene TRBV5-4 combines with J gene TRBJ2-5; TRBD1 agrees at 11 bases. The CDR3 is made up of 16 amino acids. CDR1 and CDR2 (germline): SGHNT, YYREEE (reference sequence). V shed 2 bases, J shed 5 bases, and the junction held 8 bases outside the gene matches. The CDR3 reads CASSFLGQGAGETQYF. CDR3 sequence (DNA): TGTGCCAGCAGCTTCCTTGGACAGGGGGCAGGGGAGACCCAGTACTTC.

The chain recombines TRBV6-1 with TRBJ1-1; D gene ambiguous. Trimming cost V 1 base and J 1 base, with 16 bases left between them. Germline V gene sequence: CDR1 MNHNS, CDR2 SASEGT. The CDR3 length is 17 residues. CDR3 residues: CASSEVSGRGRNTEAFF. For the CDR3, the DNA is TGTGCCAGCAGTGAAGTGTCGGGGAGAGGGAGGAACACTGAAGCTTTCTTT.

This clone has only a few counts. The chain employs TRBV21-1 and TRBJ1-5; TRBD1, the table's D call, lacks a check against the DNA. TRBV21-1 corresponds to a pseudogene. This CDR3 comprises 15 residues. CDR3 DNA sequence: TGTGCCAGCAGCAAAAGAGGGGGCGCTCCTCGGCCCCAGCATTTT. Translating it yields CASSKRGGAPRPQHF.

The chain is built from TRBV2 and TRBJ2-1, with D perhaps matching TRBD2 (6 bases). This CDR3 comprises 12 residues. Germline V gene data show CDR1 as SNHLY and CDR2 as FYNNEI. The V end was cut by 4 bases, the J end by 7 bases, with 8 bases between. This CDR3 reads CASSGGTNEQFF. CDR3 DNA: TGTGCCAGCAGTGGGGGGACTAATGAGCAGTTCTTC.

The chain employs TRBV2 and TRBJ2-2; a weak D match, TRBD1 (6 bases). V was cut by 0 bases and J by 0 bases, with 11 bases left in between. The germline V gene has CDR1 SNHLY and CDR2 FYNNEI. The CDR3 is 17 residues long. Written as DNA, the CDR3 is TGTGCCAGCAGTGAAGCAGTACAGGGCCCGAACACCGGGGAGCTGTTTTTT. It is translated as CASSEAVQGPNTGELFF.

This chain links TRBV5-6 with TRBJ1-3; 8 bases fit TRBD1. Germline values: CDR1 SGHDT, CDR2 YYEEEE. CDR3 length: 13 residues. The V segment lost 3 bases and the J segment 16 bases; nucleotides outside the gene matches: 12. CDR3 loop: CASSSMTPGQAYF. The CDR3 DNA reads TGTGCCAGCAGCTCAATGACGCCGGGACAGGCCTATTTT.

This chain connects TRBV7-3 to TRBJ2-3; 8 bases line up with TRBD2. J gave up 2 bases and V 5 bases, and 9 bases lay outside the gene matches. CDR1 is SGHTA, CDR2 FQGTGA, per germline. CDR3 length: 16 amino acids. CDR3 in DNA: TGTGCCAGCAGCCCCGAAAGCGGGGGTTACACAGATACGCAGTATTTT. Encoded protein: CASSPESGGYTDTQYF.

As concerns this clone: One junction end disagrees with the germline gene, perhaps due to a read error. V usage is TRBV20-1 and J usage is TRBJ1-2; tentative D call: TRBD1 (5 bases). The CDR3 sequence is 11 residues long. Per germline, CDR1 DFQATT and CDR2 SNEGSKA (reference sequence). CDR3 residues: CSARGAGGDNF. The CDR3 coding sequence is TGCAGTGCTAGAGGGGCAGGAGGGGATAATTTC.

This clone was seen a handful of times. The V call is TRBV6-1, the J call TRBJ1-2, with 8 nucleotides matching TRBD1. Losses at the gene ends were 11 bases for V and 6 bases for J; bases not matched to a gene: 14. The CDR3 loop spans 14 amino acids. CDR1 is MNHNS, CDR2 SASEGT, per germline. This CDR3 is CAGARGRGPDGYTF. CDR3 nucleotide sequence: TGTGCCGGTGCTCGCGGCAGGGGGCCCGATGGCTACACCTTC.